These 23 T cell receptor beta chains were all obtained from the same sample, sequenced in a study of CD8+ T cells in alopecia areata. Extracted RNA was reverse transcribed, and the resulting cDNA served as sequencing template. Sequenced by immunoSEQ multiplex PCR; TCRdb stores in-frame clones only, minus some. The sample includes some 130,000 clones, about 60% seen only once; the top ten take under 8%. Source: CD4+ T cells sorted from blood, taken at week 0. Every receptor here comes from a human donor with alopecia areata.

V usage is TRBV9 and J usage is TRBJ1-1; D ambiguous. The CDR3 has 16 amino acids. V shed 0 bases and J shed 2 bases, with 14 bases lying between them. The germline V gene encodes CDR1 SGDLS and CDR2 YYNGEE. The DNA for the CDR3 is TGTGCCAGCAGCGTAGTTAGTGTCGGAACCAACACTGAAGCTTTCTTT. Translation: CASSVVSVGTNTEAFF.

This chain uses TRBV25-1 with TRBJ1-5; TRBD1 might be the D (6 bases). Between the trimmed V and J ends, which lost 3 bases and 9 bases, there was a span of 12 bases. CDR1 and CDR2 (germline): MGHDK, SYGVNS. The CDR3 sequence is 13 residues long. CDR3 in amino acids: CASSEGHFGPQHF. CDR3 nucleotides: TGTGCCAGCAGTGAGGGACATTTCGGGCCCCAGCATTTT.

The V gene is TRBV5-6, the J gene TRBJ2-5; either TRBD1 or TRBD2 may fit D (6 bases each). With 2 bases removed from V and 5 bases from J, the gap between germline ends came to 10 bases. The CDR3 sequence is 13 residues long. Germline lookup yields CDR1 SGHDT and CDR2 YYEEEE. The CDR3 DNA reads as TGTGCCAGCAGCTTCACAGGGAGGGAGACCCAGTACTTC. It yields the protein CASSFTGRETQYF. The complete variable domain, with remaining parts taken from reference TRBV5-6 and TRBJ2-5, reads DAGVTQSPTHLIKTRGQQVTLRCSPKSGHDTVSWYQQALGQGPQFIFQYYEEEERQRGNFPDRFSGHQFPNYSSELNVNALLLGDSALYLCASSFTGRETQYFGPGTRLLVL.

CDR3 region: CASSLGMKGGDGGYTF. The CDR3 DNA follows: TGTGCCAGCAGCTTGGGTATGAAAGGGGGCGATGGAGGCTACACCTTC. The gene calls are TRBV5-4 and TRBJ1-2, with 7 bases aligning to TRBD1. The germline gives CDR1 SGHNT, CDR2 YYREEE (reference sequence). V gave up 0 bases and J gave up 8 bases; unmatched junction bases: 13. There are 16 residues in the CDR3.

The rearrangement uses TRBV29-1 and TRBJ2-1; D gene ambiguous. Germline lookup yields CDR1 SQVTM and CDR2 ANQGSEA. CDR3 length: 13 amino acids. Deletions cut 4 bases from V and 3 bases from J, with 10 bases between. CDR3 sequence (DNA): TGCAGCGTTGGTGGGTCCCTCTACAATGAGCAGTTCTTC. It codes for CSVGGSLYNEQFF.

The rearrangement links TRBV7-2 to TRBJ2-2; TRBD2 matches at 7 bases. Looked up from germline, CDR1 is SGHTA and CDR2 is FQGNSA. V lost 0 bases, J lost 0 bases, and 4 bases stayed unmatched. CDR3 size: 17 residues. The CDR3 DNA is TGTGCCAGCAGCTTAGCGGCTAGCGGAACGAACACCGGGGAGCTGTTTTTT. Translated: CASSLAASGTNTGELFF. Drawing the rest from reference TRBV7-2 and TRBJ2-2, the complete variable domain is GAGVSQSPSNKVTEKGKDVELRCDPISGHTALYWYRQSLGQGLEFLIYFQGNSAPDKSGLPSDRFSAERTGGSVSTLTIQRTQQEDSAVYLCASSLAASGTNTGELFFGEGSRLTVL.

The chain employs TRBV5-4 and TRBJ1-2, with D maybe TRBD1 (5 bases). CDR1 and CDR2 from the germline V gene are SGHNT and YYREEE (reference sequence). The ends were cut back, 0 bases at V and 0 bases at J, with 12 bases in the middle. CDR3 length: 16 amino acids. The CDR3 region is CASSLEAGIPNYGYTF. CDR3 coding DNA: TGTGCCAGCAGCTTGGAAGCAGGGATCCCTAACTATGGCTACACCTTC.

The chain carries TRBV29-1 and TRBJ1-4; D is unclear. The CDR3 totals 12 residues. Germline loops: CDR1 SQVTM, CDR2 ANQGSEA. Trimming removed 3 bases from V and 4 bases from J, with 6 bases in between. CDR3 loop: CSVDSLNEKLFF. CDR3 nucleotides: TGCAGCGTTGACAGCCTTAATGAAAAACTGTTTTTT.

The rearrangement uses TRBV4-1 and TRBJ2-5; unclear D gene. The CDR3 totals 13 residues. Germline V gives CDR1 MGHRA, CDR2 YSYEKL. Trimming took off 2 bases at V and 2 bases at J, with 6 bases between the two ends. This CDR3 reads CASSQWLQETQYF. For the CDR3, the DNA is TGCGCCAGCAGCCAATGGCTTCAAGAGACCCAGTACTTC.

This sequence joins TRBV11-2 and TRBJ2-7, with TRBD1 matching over 8 bases. The CDR3 extends over 15 amino acids. Looked up from germline, CDR1 is SGHAT and CDR2 is FQNNGV. V was pared by 6 bases and J by 2 bases, with 9 bases of the junction left unmatched. The CDR3 loop reads CASSLPGTGTYEQYF. The DNA of the CDR3 is TGTGCCAGCAGTCTTCCCGGGACAGGCACCTACGAGCAGTACTTC.

This clone was picked up a small number of times. The rearrangement uses TRBV29-1 and TRBJ2-5; the match to TRBD2 covers 8 bases. CDR1 and CDR2 from the germline V gene are SQVTM and ANQGSEA. The CDR3 extends over 13 amino acids. J was trimmed by 1 base and V by 4 bases; bases with no gene match: 2. CDR3 protein: CSVAAGVQETQYF. Here the CDR3 DNA reads TGCAGCGTTGCAGCGGGGGTCCAAGAGACCCAGTACTTC.

A few counts support this clone. The rearrangement links TRBV7-9 to TRBJ2-1; 11 nucleotides match TRBD2. Germline V gene data show CDR1 as SEHNR and CDR2 as FQNEAQ (reference sequence). The CDR3 is 15 residues long. V lost 2 bases and J lost 10; bases outside the gene matches: 7. This CDR3 is CASSLSLAGELEQFF. In nucleotides, the CDR3 is TGTGCCAGCAGCTTATCACTAGCGGGGGAGCTGGAGCAGTTCTTC. The complete variable domain, with remaining parts taken from reference TRBV7-9 and TRBJ2-1, reads DTGVSQNPRHKITKRGQNVTFRCDPISEHNRLYWYRQTLGQGPEFLTYFQNEAQLEKSRLLSDRFSAERPKGSFSTLEIQRTEQGDSAMYLCASSLSLAGELEQFFGPGTRLTVL.

About this clone itself: The sample holds other DNA sequences that translate to the same CDR3. The chain has TRBV30 and TRBJ1-3; no reliable D call. The CDR3 runs 12 residues. V lost 3 bases and J lost 1, with 4 bases in between. Germline values: CDR1 GTSNPN, CDR2 SVGIG (reference sequence). DNA for the CDR3: TGTGCCTGGAGGGCTTCTGGAAACACCATATATTTT. Protein sequence: CAWRASGNTIYF.

The chain's CDR3 is CASRKGVSYNSPLHF. CDR3 in DNA: TGTGCCAGCAGAAAGGGAGTGTCCTATAATTCACCCCTCCACTTT. The chain has TRBV27 and TRBJ1-6; no clear D. The CDR3 spans 15 residues. CDR1 and CDR2 (germline): MNHEY, SMNVEV (reference sequence). The V end was cut by 6 bases, the J end by 1 base, with 10 bases between.

The chain carries TRBV7-9 and TRBJ1-1, with 10 bases that match TRBD1. The junction had 15 bases not matched to a gene; V was cut back by 7 bases and J by 7 bases. This CDR3 region has 16 residues. The germline V gene encodes CDR1 SEHNR and CDR2 FQNEAQ (reference sequence). In DNA form, the CDR3 reads TGTGCCAGCACCCTAGGACAGGGGGGGCTGAGGGATGAAGCTTTCTTT. This codes for CASTLGQGGLRDEAFF.

This rearrangement joins TRBV6-5 to TRBJ1-6; D is possibly TRBD1 (5 bases). The CDR3 consists of 15 residues. The germline V gene encodes CDR1 MNHEY and CDR2 SVGAGI. Trimming took 6 bases from V and 8 from J, leaving 17 bases between them. DNA of the CDR3: TGTGCCAGCAGCCTTTCCCTGACAGTGGATTCACCCCTCCACTTT. Its protein is CASSLSLTVDSPLHF.

This clone showed up many times. This chain's CDR3 is CASSVSELAKNIQYF. The CDR3 nucleotides are TGTGCCAGCAGTGTGTCAGAACTAGCCAAAAACATTCAGTACTTC. The gene calls are TRBV2 and TRBJ2-4, with D unclear. CDR1 SNHLY and CDR2 FYNNEI come from the germline V gene. The CDR3 is made up of 15 amino acids. V was pared by 4 bases and J by 0 bases, with 10 bases between. The full variable domain, with the rest looked up from reference TRBV2 and TRBJ2-4, is EPEVTQTPSHQVTQMGQEVILRCVPISNHLYFYWYRQILGQKVEFLVSFYNNEISEKSEIFDDQFSVERPDGSNFTLKIRSTKLEDSAMYFCASSVSELAKNIQYFGAGTRLSVL.

This clone was detected a few times. The V and J genes are TRBV29-1 and TRBJ2-4; D possibly corresponds to TRBD2 (5 bases). V shed 1 base and J shed 3 bases, with 13 bases lying between them. The CDR3 has 15 amino acids. In germline, CDR1 is SQVTM, CDR2 ANQGSEA. Written as DNA, the CDR3 is TGCAGCGTTGAAGGGGGAGCAGCCCTCAAAAACATTCAGTACTTC. As protein: CSVEGGAALKNIQYF. The full variable domain, completed using reference TRBV29-1 and TRBJ2-4, is SAVISQKPSRDICQRGTSLTIQCQVDSQVTMMFWYRQQPGQSLTLIATANQGSEATYESGFVIDKFPISRPNLTFSTLTVSNMSPEDSSIYLCSVEGGAALKNIQYFGAGTRLSVL.

The rearrangement uses TRBV10-3 and TRBJ1-5; D gene unclear. Germline loops: CDR1 ENHRY, CDR2 SYGVKD. The CDR3 covers 13 residues. Trimming shortened V by 6 bases and J by 0 bases, and 6 bases separated the two germline ends. CDR3 protein: CAIRGDSNQPQHF. CDR3 coding DNA: TGTGCCATCAGGGGAGATAGCAATCAGCCCCAGCATTTT.

This clone was observed a handful of times. This chain joins TRBV5-1 and TRBJ1-4; 7 bases align to TRBD1. After removal of 3 bases from V and 0 bases from J, the junction contained 5 bases not matched to a gene. The CDR3 spans 16 residues. Germline V gene sequence: CDR1 SGHRS, CDR2 YFSETQ. The CDR3 nucleotides are TGCGCCAGCAGCTCGACAGGGCCTACAACTAATGAAAAACTGTTTTTT. This encodes CASSSTGPTTNEKLFF.

This clone appeared once. The chain uses TRBV4-2 and TRBJ2-3, with D possibly TRBD2 on 6 matching bases. This CDR3 spans 15 amino acids. Trimming stripped 0 bases from V and 2 bases from J, with 9 bases between. Per the germline V gene, CDR1 is LGHNA and CDR2 is YNFKEQ. Here the CDR3 DNA reads TGTGCCAGCAGCCAAGACAGGACTACCACAGATACGCAGTATTTT. It translates to CASSQDRTTTDTQYF.

The chain recombines TRBV7-9 with TRBJ2-3; no reliable D call. Trimming took 5 bases from V and 9 from J, leaving 24 bases between them. This CDR3 is built from 16 residues. Germline V gene sequence: CDR1 SEHNR, CDR2 FQNEAQ (reference sequence). CDR3: CASSPQLYQSTLTQYF. DNA for the CDR3: TGTGCCAGCAGCCCACAGCTATACCAGTCGACGCTAACGCAGTATTTT.

The chain recombines TRBV7-2 with TRBJ2-4; D possibly corresponds to TRBD1 (6 bases). The CDR3 consists of 14 residues. Germline V lookup: CDR1 SGHTA, CDR2 FQGNSA. V was shortened by 1 base and J by 7 bases, with 11 bases between the two germline ends. The CDR3 DNA is TGTGCCAGCAGCTTAGTCTTCAGGGGTAACATTCAGTACTTC. Translating gives CASSLVFRGNIQYF.